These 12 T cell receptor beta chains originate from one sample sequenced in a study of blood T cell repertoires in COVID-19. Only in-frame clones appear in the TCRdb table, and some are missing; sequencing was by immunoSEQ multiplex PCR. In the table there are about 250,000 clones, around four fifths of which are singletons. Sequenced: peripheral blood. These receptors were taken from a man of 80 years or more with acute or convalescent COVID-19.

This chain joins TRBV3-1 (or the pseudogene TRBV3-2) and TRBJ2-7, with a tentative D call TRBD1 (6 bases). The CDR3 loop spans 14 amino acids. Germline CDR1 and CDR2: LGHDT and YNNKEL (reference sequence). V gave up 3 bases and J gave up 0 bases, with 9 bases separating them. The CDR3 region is CASSQGHLSYEQYF. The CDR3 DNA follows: TGTGCCAGCAGCCAGGGACACCTCTCCTACGAGCAGTACTTC.

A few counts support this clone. CDR3 sequence (DNA): TGTGCCAGCACCATACAGAGCTCCTATAATTCACCCCTCCACTTT. This translates into CASTIQSSYNSPLHF. This chain joins TRBV28 and TRBJ1-6; D unclear. Trimming shortened V by 7 bases and J by 0 bases, and 10 bases separated the two germline ends. This CDR3 contains 15 residues. CDR1 is MDHEN, CDR2 SYDVKM, per germline.

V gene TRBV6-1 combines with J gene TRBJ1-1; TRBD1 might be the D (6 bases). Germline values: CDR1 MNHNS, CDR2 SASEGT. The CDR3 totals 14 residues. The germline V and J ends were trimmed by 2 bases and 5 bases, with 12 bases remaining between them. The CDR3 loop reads CASSESGVRTEAFF. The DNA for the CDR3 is TGTGCCAGCAGTGAATCAGGGGTGAGGACTGAAGCTTTCTTT.

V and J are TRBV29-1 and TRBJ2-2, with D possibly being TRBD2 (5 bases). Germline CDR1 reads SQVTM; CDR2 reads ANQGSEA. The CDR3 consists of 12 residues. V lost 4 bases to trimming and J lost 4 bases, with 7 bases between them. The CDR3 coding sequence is TGCAGCGTTGGAGGGTCCACCGGGGAGCTGTTTTTT. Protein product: CSVGGSTGELFF.

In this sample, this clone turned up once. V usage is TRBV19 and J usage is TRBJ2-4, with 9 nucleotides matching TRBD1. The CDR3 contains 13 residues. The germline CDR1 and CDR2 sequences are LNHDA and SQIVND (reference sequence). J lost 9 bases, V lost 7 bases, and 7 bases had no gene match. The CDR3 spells CASKRQGEVIQYF. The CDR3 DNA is TGTGCCAGTAAACGACAGGGGGAGGTCATTCAGTACTTC.

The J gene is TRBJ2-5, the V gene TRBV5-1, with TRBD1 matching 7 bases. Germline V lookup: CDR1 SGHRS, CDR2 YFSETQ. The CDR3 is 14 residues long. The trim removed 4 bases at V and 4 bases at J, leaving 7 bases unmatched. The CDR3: CASSNGTARETQYF. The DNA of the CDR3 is TGCGCCAGCAGCAACGGGACAGCCCGAGAGACCCAGTACTTC. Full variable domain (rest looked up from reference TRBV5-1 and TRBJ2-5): KAGVTQTPRYLIKTRGQQVTLSCSPISGHRSVSWYQQTPGQGLQFLFEYFSETQRNKGNFPGRFSGRQFSNSRSEMNVSTLELGDSALYLCASSNGTARETQYFGPGTRLLVL.

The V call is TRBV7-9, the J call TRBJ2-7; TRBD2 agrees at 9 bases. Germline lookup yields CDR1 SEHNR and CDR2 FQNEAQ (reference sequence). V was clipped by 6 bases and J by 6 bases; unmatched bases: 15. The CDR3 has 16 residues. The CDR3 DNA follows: TGTGCCAGCAGGAGCCAGGGAGGTAGCGGGAGAGCCGAGCAGTACTTC. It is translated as CASRSQGGSGRAEQYF.

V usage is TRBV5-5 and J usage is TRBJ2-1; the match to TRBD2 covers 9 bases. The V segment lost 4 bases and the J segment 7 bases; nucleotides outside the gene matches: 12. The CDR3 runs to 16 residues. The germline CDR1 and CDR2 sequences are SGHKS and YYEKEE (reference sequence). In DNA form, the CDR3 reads TGTGCCAGCAGCCCCGGGGTAGCGGGGGCACCTAATGAGCAGTTCTTC. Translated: CASSPGVAGAPNEQFF.

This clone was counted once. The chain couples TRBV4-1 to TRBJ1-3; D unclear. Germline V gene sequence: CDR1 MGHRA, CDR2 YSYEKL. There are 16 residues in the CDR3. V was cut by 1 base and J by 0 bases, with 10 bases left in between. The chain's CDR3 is CASSQASLISGNTIYF. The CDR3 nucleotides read TGCGCCAGCAGCCAAGCCTCCCTAATCTCTGGAAACACCATATATTTT.

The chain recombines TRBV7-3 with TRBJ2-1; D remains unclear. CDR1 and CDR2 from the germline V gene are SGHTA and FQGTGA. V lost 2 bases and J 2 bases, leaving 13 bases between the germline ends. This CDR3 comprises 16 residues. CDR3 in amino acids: CASSLSPAQTYNEQFF. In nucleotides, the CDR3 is TGTGCCAGCAGCTTATCCCCAGCACAGACCTACAATGAGCAGTTCTTC.

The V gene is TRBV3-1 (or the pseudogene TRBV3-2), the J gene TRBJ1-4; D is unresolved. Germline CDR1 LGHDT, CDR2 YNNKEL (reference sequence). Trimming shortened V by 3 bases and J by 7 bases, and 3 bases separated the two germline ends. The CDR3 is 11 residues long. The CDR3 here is CASSQREKLFF. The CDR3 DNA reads TGTGCCAGCAGCCAGCGTGAAAAACTGTTTTTT.

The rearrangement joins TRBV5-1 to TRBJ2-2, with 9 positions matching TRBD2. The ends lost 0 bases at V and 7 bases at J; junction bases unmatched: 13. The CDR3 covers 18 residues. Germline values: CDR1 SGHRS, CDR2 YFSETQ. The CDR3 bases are TGCGCCAGCAGCTTGGCCTTGGACTCGCGGGGGGGTATCGGGGAGCTGTTTTTT. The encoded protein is CASSLALDSRGGIGELFF.